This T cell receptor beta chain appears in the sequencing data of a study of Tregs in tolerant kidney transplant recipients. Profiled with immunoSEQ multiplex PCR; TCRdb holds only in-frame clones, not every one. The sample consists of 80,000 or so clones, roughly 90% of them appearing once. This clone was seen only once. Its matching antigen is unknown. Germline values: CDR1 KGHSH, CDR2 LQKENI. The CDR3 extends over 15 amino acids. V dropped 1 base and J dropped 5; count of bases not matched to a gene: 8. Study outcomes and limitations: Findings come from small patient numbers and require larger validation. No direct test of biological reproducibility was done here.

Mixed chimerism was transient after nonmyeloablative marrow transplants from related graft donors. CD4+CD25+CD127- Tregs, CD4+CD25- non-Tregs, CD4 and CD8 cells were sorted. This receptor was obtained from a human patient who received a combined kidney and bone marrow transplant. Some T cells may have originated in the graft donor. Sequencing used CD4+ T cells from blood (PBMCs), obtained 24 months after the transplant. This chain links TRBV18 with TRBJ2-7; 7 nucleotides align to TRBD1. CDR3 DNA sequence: TGTGCCAGCTCACCACTGCCGGGACAGCAAGACGAGCAGTACTTC. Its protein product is CASSPLPGQQDEQYF.